This TCR beta chain was captured in a study of blood T cells in healthy people across ages (dated by TCRdb to between 2014 and 2017). Regarding the study in general: In model experiments, roughly one uniquely barcoded TCR beta cDNA molecule per two T cells was captured by template switching. Donors were grouped into four age groups: young (average 16 years), middle-aged (around 39), aged (around 60) and long-lived (just over 80). To track age-related changes in TCR beta repertoire diversity, the study relied on deep sequencing normalized with unique cDNA molecular identifiers. Using the same blood draw, the study looked at two additional independent replicas of 1 million unique cDNA reads for two donors, one aged 18 to 29 and the other aged 80 or older. To avoid experimental bias, donors of different ages were spread randomly across the sequencing lanes.

Preparation of the library involved 5' RACE. The sequencing machine was an Illumina HiSeq 2500. A second PCR of about 6 to 11 cycles was performed with a sample-barcoded 5' primer and a J-beta primer mix. A unique molecular identifier was introduced onto each TCR beta cDNA molecule by a template-switch 5' adaptor carrying 12 random nucleotides. Each sample yielded at least 3 million CDR3-containing paired-end reads. First-strand cDNA synthesis was performed from all RNA using the Mint cDNA synthesis kit, with priming by a TRBC-specific oligonucleotide. Following uracil-DNA glycosylase treatment, all cDNA underwent a first 18-cycle PCR with the universal primers M1SS and BC2_uni_R. As for the original processing: Each sample was normalized by randomly selecting 1 million high-quality reads, each carrying a distinct molecular identifier. Instead of being binned into consensus sequences, reads that shared molecular identifiers were thrown out. MiTCR, set to a Q25 quality threshold and the strictest error-elimination algorithm, was used for CDR3 identification, clonotype clustering and error correction. A nonparametric unseen species model with Euler transformation was used to estimate a lower bound on total TCR beta diversity. In TCRdb, the public reads were trimmed at Q25 with fastp and aligned with MiXCR, with productive beta chains retained. When rows share a CDR3 protein, they turn into one entry using the most common DNA and genes. TCRdb assigned the V and J calls; the authors' analysis was not used. Here the sample has around 600,000 distinct CDR3 sequences; 40% to 50% occur a single time. The ten largest make up around 23% of the sample.

Systemically healthy Caucasian individuals from Russia, 35 to 50 in total and aged about 6 to 100 years, were included as donors. Each donor gave ten milliliters of peripheral blood, drawn into EDTA-treated Vacutainer tubes. Ficoll-Paque density-gradient centrifugation was used to isolate PBMCs, with at least 6.5 million per sample. Trizol reagent was used to extract total RNA from PBMCs, with at least 6 micrograms per sample. For every donor, flow cytometry on a PBMC aliquot measured the percentage of naive CD45RAhigh/CD27high T cells. Study-wide findings and limitations: Because donor CMV infection status was unknown, age-related changes in expanded clonotypes were potentially confounded. Compared with the aged group, the long-lived group had more naive CD4+ T cells, fewer expanded clones and increased TCR diversity, a pattern suggesting age selection. There was a strong correlation between observed TCR beta diversity and the percentage of naive T cells measured by flow cytometry. As age increased, observed TCR beta diversity per million T cells dropped in a roughly linear way, and a significant reduction was already evident by age approximately 40. Total diversity estimates from one million sequenced T cells were considered lower bounds and underestimates. Conclusive comparison of naive and antigen-experienced compartments was prevented by the profiling of bulk unsorted PBMCs.

V lost 6 bases and J lost 2 bases; the stretch between them is 13 bases long. The cysteine opens and the phenylalanine closes a CDR3 of 14 amino acids. The DNA shown is the 42-base CDR3, in frame from base 1. The germline V gene provides CDR1 MNHEY and CDR2 SVGAGI. Details on this clonotype: Its antigen remains unidentified. There are no base qualities to consult, and no much larger clone falls within one base.

Rearrangement joined TRBV6-5 to TRBJ1-2, and TRBD1 may be the D gene, going by 5 matching bases. The sample taken for sequencing was blood. The receptor comes from a man aged 80 or over in good health. The nucleotide sequence is given as TGTGCCAGCAGCGAGATCGGGGGAAACTATGGCTACACCTTC. Its protein is CASSEIGGNYGYTF.